These 21 T cell receptor beta chains came from one sample sequenced in a study of cytomegalovirus exposure and HLA in healthy donors. 60 Vbeta and 13 Jbeta primers were used in PCR. Repertoires were generated with immunoSEQ multiplex PCR, while TCRdb's copy carries only in-frame clones and drops some. The sample has around 94,000 clones, more than 60% seen once. The sequenced sample was PBMCs. All receptors derive from a man aged 25 to 45 in good health and CMV-seronegative.

This rearrangement joins TRBV4-3 to TRBJ2-5, with 12 bases that match TRBD2. Unmatched junction bases numbered 3, after V lost 1 base and J lost 3 bases. The CDR3 is 16 residues long. CDR1 and CDR2 (germline): LGHNA, YSLEER. The CDR3 nucleotides read TGCGCCAGCAGCCAAGGGCTAGCGGGGGGGGAAGAGACCCAGTACTTC. Translating it yields CASSQGLAGGEETQYF.

The chain couples TRBV6-1 to TRBJ2-5; no clear D gene. Trimming removed 7 bases at V and 1 base at J, with 7 bases between. Germline CDR1 reads MNHNS; CDR2 reads SASEGT. This CDR3 comprises 12 residues. CDR3 protein: CASIGFQETQYF. In nucleotides, the CDR3 is TGTGCCAGCATCGGGTTCCAAGAGACCCAGTACTTC.

The chain uses TRBV15 and TRBJ2-7, with TRBD1 matching over 9 bases. Germline CDR1 reads LNHNV; CDR2 reads YYDKDF (reference sequence). CDR3 size: 15 residues. With 0 bases clipped from V and 6 bases from J, the junction kept 6 bases outside the gene matches. In DNA, the CDR3 is TGTGCCACCAGCAGAGACCGGGACAGGGCAGGCGAGCAGTACTTC. This codes for CATSRDRDRAGEQYF. Using reference TRBV15 and TRBJ2-7 for the parts outside the CDR3, the full variable domain is DAMVIQNPRYQVTQFGKPVTLSCSQTLNHNVMYWYQQKSSQAPKLLFHYYDKDFNNEADTPDNFQSRRPNTSFCFLDIRSPGLGDTAMYLCATSRDRDRAGEQYFGPGTRLTVT.

The rearrangement links TRBV30 to TRBJ2-2; 8 nucleotides match TRBD1. Germline CDR1 reads GTSNPN; CDR2 reads SVGIG (reference sequence). The CDR3 spans 17 residues. V shed 1 base and J 6 bases; nucleotides not matched to a gene: 13. DNA of the CDR3: TGTGCCTGGAGTGCCCTCTTCCCGGGACAGGAGCCCGGGGAGCTGTTTTTT. Its translation: CAWSALFPGQEPGELFF.

The chain combines TRBV6-6 with TRBJ1-2; 7 bases match TRBD1. V dropped 4 bases and J dropped 3; count of bases not matched to a gene: 8. Germline assignment: CDR1 MNHNY and CDR2 SVGAGI (reference sequence). The CDR3 runs to 15 residues. The CDR3 here is CASSSSDRVDYGYTF. The CDR3 coding sequence is TGTGCCAGCAGTTCCAGTGACAGGGTGGACTATGGCTACACCTTC.

The rearrangement links TRBV11-3 to TRBJ2-1, with TRBD1 matching 11 bases. V lost 5 bases to trimming and J lost 3 bases; unmatched junction nucleotides: 6. The germline gives CDR1 SGHNT, CDR2 YENEEA. The CDR3 length is 16 residues. CDR3 sequence reads: CASSTRTGGGYNEQFF. The CDR3 DNA reads as TGTGCCAGCAGCACCCGGACAGGGGGCGGCTACAATGAGCAGTTCTTC.

This rearrangement joins TRBV6-1 to TRBJ1-1, with 9 bases lining up with TRBD1. The trim removed 8 bases at V and 5 bases at J, leaving 6 bases unmatched. The length of the CDR3 is 13 residues. Germline CDR1 is MNHNS and CDR2 is SASEGT. This CDR3 is CASLGQGGTEAFF. The DNA for the CDR3 is TGTGCCAGCTTGGGACAGGGAGGTACTGAAGCTTTCTTT.

The chain uses TRBV7-9 and TRBJ2-5; 8 bases agree with TRBD1. Near its end, the DNA agrees better with TRBJ2-7, so the J call may be wrong. The V gene's germline CDR1 is SEHNR and CDR2 FQNEAQ (reference sequence). The CDR3 is 13 residues long. CDR3: CASSRQGNFEQYF. The CDR3 DNA reads as TGTGCCAGCAGCCGACAGGGGAACTTCGAGCAGTACTTC.

The gene calls are TRBV12-5 and TRBJ1-1, with a possible D match to TRBD1 (5 bases). Trimming stripped 3 bases from V and 1 base from J, with 12 bases between. Per the germline V gene, CDR1 is LGHNT and CDR2 is FRNRAP. The CDR3 runs 15 residues. CDR3 DNA: TGTGCTAGTGGTTTAGGATGGGGCGCGAACACTGAAGCTTTCTTT. Its translation: CASGLGWGANTEAFF.

V and J are TRBV2 and TRBJ2-5; D call uncertain. The CDR3 runs to 13 residues. Germline loops: CDR1 SNHLY, CDR2 FYNNEI. V was trimmed by 2 bases and J by 1 base, leaving 5 bases between them. The CDR3 DNA follows: TGTGCCAGCAGTGAATTTAGCCAAGAGACCCAGTACTTC. Its translation: CASSEFSQETQYF.

This clone is a singleton in its sample. The V call is TRBV27, the J call TRBJ1-5; 8 bases align to TRBD1. Trimming cost V 9 bases and J 4 bases; bases outside gene matches: 11. Germline-derived CDR1 and CDR2 are MNHEY and SMNVEV (reference sequence). This CDR3 comprises 15 residues. The CDR3 region is CARSPRTGRNQPQHF. The CDR3 DNA reads TGTGCCAGATCCCCCCGGACAGGGCGAAATCAGCCCCAGCATTTT.

This chain connects TRBV6-6 to TRBJ1-4; 8 bases are shared with TRBD1. Trimming at V came to 2 bases and at J to 8 bases, leaving 4 bases not matched to a gene. CDR1 is MNHNY, CDR2 SVGAGI, per germline (reference sequence). This CDR3 region has 14 residues. CDR3 DNA sequence: TGTGCCAGCAGTTACGGCGGACAGGGCGAAAAACTGTTTTTT. It codes for CASSYGGQGEKLFF.

This clone was recorded once. The chain combines TRBV21-1 with TRBJ1-1. TRBV21-1 is noted as a pseudogene. The CDR3 is made up of 16 amino acids. CDR3 DNA sequence: TGTGCCAGCAGCAAAGTGCCCCCTGAGGAGAACACTGAAGCTTTCTTT. This sequence encodes CASSKVPPEENTEAFF.

V is TRBV28 and J is TRBJ1-5; possibly TRBD1 for D (5 bases). CDR3 size: 14 residues. Trimming cost V 6 bases and J 6 bases, with 15 bases left between them. Germline CDR1 is MDHEN and CDR2 is SYDVKM. The CDR3 region is CASSLTGLIQPQHF. The CDR3 bases are TGTGCCAGCAGCCTTACAGGTCTGATTCAGCCCCAGCATTTT.

This clone has more than one count but fewer than ten. The V gene is TRBV27, the J gene TRBJ2-1, with TRBD2 identical over 14 bases. Per germline, CDR1 MNHEY and CDR2 SMNVEV (reference sequence). The CDR3 is 15 amino acids. Germline trimming cut 6 bases from V and 7 bases from J; bases unmatched to any gene: 5. The CDR3 nucleotides are TGTGCCAGCAGCCCCGGGACTAGCGGGAGAAATGAGCAGTTCTTC. Residues: CASSPGTSGRNEQFF.

This clone was picked up a small number of times. This sequence joins TRBV6-5 and TRBJ1-2, with D hard to call. V was shortened by 2 bases and J by 3 bases, with 7 bases between the two germline ends. CDR3 length: 13 amino acids. Germline V lookup: CDR1 MNHEY, CDR2 SVGAGI. This chain's CDR3 is CASSYTVDYGYTF. The CDR3 nucleotides are TGTGCCAGCAGTTACACAGTCGACTATGGCTACACCTTC.

V usage is TRBV7-3 and J usage is TRBJ1-1; TRBD1 is a possible D gene (5 bases). CDR1 is SGHTA and CDR2 is FQGTGA in the germline V gene. V was trimmed by 5 bases and J by 4 bases, leaving 20 bases between them. This CDR3 is built from 16 residues. The CDR3 protein is CASSLDVVLGGTEAFF. The CDR3 region has the DNA TGTGCCAGCAGCCTCGACGTGGTTTTGGGGGGCACTGAAGCTTTCTTT.

In this sample, this clone turned up a few times. The CDR3 sequence: CASSEQGAGNTIYF. CDR3 in DNA: TGTGCCAGCAGCGAACAGGGGGCTGGAAACACCATATATTTT. The gene calls are TRBV9 and TRBJ1-3, with 8 bases identical to TRBD1. The CDR3 runs to 14 residues. V gave up 3 bases and J gave up 2 bases; unmatched junction bases: 1. CDR1 SGDLS and CDR2 YYNGEE come from the germline V gene.

The genes are TRBV15 and TRBJ1-1, with TRBD1 matching over 7 bases. In germline, CDR1 is LNHNV, CDR2 YYDKDF (reference sequence). This CDR3 contains 17 residues. The trim removed 0 bases at V and 0 bases at J, leaving 7 bases unmatched. CDR3 DNA sequence: TGTGCCACCAGCAGAGATTCCGGGACAGAGATGAACACTGAAGCTTTCTTT. Protein: CATSRDSGTEMNTEAFF.

The chain joins TRBV6-6 to TRBJ1-6; 7 positions agree with TRBD1. The CDR3 sequence is 14 residues long. Germline CDR1 MNHNY, CDR2 SVGAGI (reference sequence). The ends lost 7 bases at V and 9 bases at J; junction bases unmatched: 9. The DNA of the CDR3 is TGTGCCAGCAACGACAGGGATGGCGGTTCACCCCTCCACTTT. Protein product: CASNDRDGGSPLHF.

This clone was counted only a few times. The chain combines TRBV12-5 with TRBJ2-1; tentatively, D is TRBD2 (6 bases). Germline lookup yields CDR1 LGHNT and CDR2 FRNRAP. This CDR3 spans 14 amino acids. Deletions cut 5 bases from V and 0 bases from J, with 8 bases between. The CDR3 loop is CASGGGNSYNEQFF. Written as DNA, the CDR3 is TGTGCTAGTGGTGGCGGGAACTCCTACAATGAGCAGTTCTTC.